Presented here are 29 T cell receptor beta chains from one specimen sequenced in a study of spatial heterogeneity in lung cancer. TCRdb re-called the 5' RACE reads through MiXCR, storing one row per CDR3 protein. The data show roughly 80,000 distinct CDR3 sequences, with over 10% seen just once and 4.5% to 5.5% held by the top ten. As to time point: sample taken at primary tumor resection. Whole RNA, which was extracted from tumor, nontumor lung tissue or frozen PBMC, was sequenced without any cell sorting. Sequenced here: PBMCs, sampled at surgery. These receptors came from a male donor with early-stage non-small cell lung cancer.

This clonotype was counted only a few times. This rearrangement joins TRBV29-1 to TRBJ2-3; TRBD2 matches 7 bases. The CDR3 runs to 13 residues. V gave up 7 bases and J gave up 4 bases; unmatched junction bases: 8. The germline CDR1 and CDR2 sequences are SQVTM and ANQGSEA. The CDR3, as DNA: TGCAGCGGGGGGGGAGGCGGCTCAGATACGCAGTATTTT. Its translation: CSGGGGGSDTQYF.

This clonotype turned up a few times. V gene TRBV6-2 or TRBV6-3 combines with J gene TRBJ2-1, with D perhaps TRBD2 (5 bases). V lost 2 bases and J lost 6, with 5 bases in between. There are 12 residues in the CDR3. Germline values: CDR1 MNHEY, CDR2 SVGEGT. CDR3 residues: CASSYGGNEQFF. CDR3 bases: TGTGCCAGCAGTTACGGAGGCAATGAGCAGTTCTTC.

The rearrangement joins TRBV6-2 or TRBV6-3 to TRBJ2-7; TRBD2 matches 12 bases. Germline V gene lookup returns CDR1 MNHEY and CDR2 SVGEGT. J gave up 6 bases and V 8 bases, and 5 bases lay outside the gene matches. The CDR3 has 13 residues. CDR3 amino acids: CASDGLAGREQYF. The CDR3 DNA sequence: TGTGCCAGCGACGGACTAGCGGGACGCGAGCAGTACTTC.

This clonotype appeared a few times. The J gene is TRBJ2-1, the V gene TRBV14, with 10 bases aligning to TRBD2. The CDR3 covers 16 residues. Germline assignment: CDR1 SGHDN and CDR2 FVKESK. V lost 2 bases and J lost 5; bases outside the gene matches: 6. This chain's CDR3 is CASSQSLAGVDNEQFF. The CDR3 coding sequence is TGTGCCAGCAGCCAATCCCTAGCGGGGGTCGACAATGAGCAGTTCTTC. The whole variable domain, filled in from reference TRBV14 and TRBJ2-1, reads EAGVTQFPSHSVIEKGQTVTLRCDPISGHDNLYWYRRVMGKEIKFLLHFVKESKQDESGMPNNRFLAERTGGTYSTLKVQPAELEDSGVYFCASSQSLAGVDNEQFFGPGTRLTVL.

This sequence joins TRBV20-1 and TRBJ2-5; D gene unclear. The germline V and J ends were trimmed by 0 bases and 2 bases, with 10 bases remaining between them. The CDR3 contains 14 residues. The germline V gene encodes CDR1 DFQATT and CDR2 SNEGSKA (reference sequence). The CDR3 region is CSARDDSPQETQYF. In nucleotides, the CDR3 is TGCAGTGCTAGAGATGATAGCCCTCAAGAGACCCAGTACTTC.

In its sample, this clonotype was seen many times. CDR3 DNA sequence: TGTGCCACCGGGACAACCTCGGCGGAGACCCAGTACTTC. This translates into CATGTTSAETQYF. The chain is built from TRBV7-2 and TRBJ2-5, with D maybe TRBD1 (6 bases). Trimming stripped 10 bases from V and 5 bases from J, with 17 bases between. The CDR3 is 13 residues long. Germline V gives CDR1 SGHTA, CDR2 FQGNSA.

The chain recombines TRBV5-1 with TRBJ2-5, with TRBD2 matching over 10 bases. Germline lookup yields CDR1 SGHRS and CDR2 YFSETQ. This CDR3 comprises 16 residues. Trimming took 3 bases from V and 5 from J; bases not matched to a gene: 10. The CDR3 DNA follows: TGCGCCAGCAGCTATACAGCGGGGGGGCTGGAGGAGACCCAGTACTTC. Its protein product is CASSYTAGGLEETQYF.

This clonotype was detected a few times. V usage is TRBV7-7 and J usage is TRBJ2-3; D remains ambiguous. Trimming took 3 bases from V and 2 from J, leaving 6 bases between them. The CDR3 is 13 residues long. Germline assignment: CDR1 SSHAT and CDR2 FNYEAQ (reference sequence). CDR3 sequence (DNA): TGTGCCAGCAGCTTGGCCCTCACAGATACGCAGTATTTT. Its protein is CASSLALTDTQYF.

This clonotype was observed many times. The chain combines TRBV7-9 with TRBJ1-2; 8 nucleotides align to TRBD1. The length of the CDR3 is 15 residues. Germline V CDR1 and CDR2: SEHNR, FQNEAQ (reference sequence). The V gene end was trimmed by 4 bases and the J gene end by 7 bases; junction bases not matched to a gene: 11. The CDR3, as DNA: TGTGCCAGCAGCTCGGGACAGGACCCGTTGGGTGGCTACACCTTC. Translated: CASSSGQDPLGGYTF.

The chain uses TRBV5-1 and TRBJ2-3; 11 bases are a match to TRBD2. There are 16 residues in the CDR3. Germline V gives CDR1 SGHRS, CDR2 YFSETQ. After removal of 3 bases from V and 4 bases from J, the junction contained 7 bases not matched to a gene. CDR3 bases: TGCGCCAGCAGCTCCCGACTAGCGGGGAGTTCAGATACGCAGTATTTT. Protein: CASSSRLAGSSDTQYF.

This clonotype was observed many times. V gene TRBV19 combines with J gene TRBJ2-3; the D call may be TRBD1 or TRBD2 (5 bases each). Germline V gene sequence: CDR1 LNHDA, CDR2 SQIVND (reference sequence). The CDR3 length is 14 residues. The V end lost 5 bases, the J end lost 6 bases, and 15 bases lay between the germline ends. The CDR3 region is CASSHQGPPDTQYF. CDR3 DNA sequence: TGTGCCAGTAGTCATCAGGGACCCCCCGATACGCAGTATTTT.

This chain connects TRBV7-8 to TRBJ2-5, with D unresolved. The V gene's germline CDR1 is SGHVS and CDR2 FQNEAQ. V was shortened by 1 base and J by 1 base, with 13 bases between the two germline ends. CDR3 size: 16 residues. For the CDR3, the DNA is TGTGCCAGCAGCTTAGTCGTTGGGTCAGTCCAAGAGACCCAGTACTTC. This gives the protein CASSLVVGSVQETQYF.

A few counts support this clonotype. V usage is TRBV7-9 and J usage is TRBJ2-5; 13 bases line up with TRBD2. This CDR3 has 17 amino acids. Unmatched junction bases numbered 10, after V lost 5 bases and J lost 4 bases. Germline CDR1 and CDR2: SEHNR and FQNEAQ (reference sequence). CDR3 residues: CASSPTGTSGVGETQYF. In DNA, the CDR3 is TGTGCCAGCAGCCCAACTGGGACTAGCGGGGTAGGAGAGACCCAGTACTTC.

This chain connects TRBV2 to TRBJ2-5, with TRBD1 matching 9 bases. J gave up 5 bases and V 6 bases, and 4 bases lay outside the gene matches. The CDR3 length is 13 residues. Germline V CDR1 and CDR2: SNHLY, FYNNEI. DNA of the CDR3: TGTGCCAGCAGCGATGACAGGGGGGAGACCCAGTACTTC. The encoded protein is CASSDDRGETQYF.

J is TRBJ1-1 and V is TRBV5-1; 7 nucleotides align to TRBD1. Germline CDR1 reads SGHRS; CDR2 reads YFSETQ. J gave up 0 bases and V 0 bases, and 23 bases lay outside the gene matches. The CDR3 covers 22 residues. The CDR3 sequence is CASSLEIQGGWSRTFMNTEAFF. The DNA of the CDR3 is TGCGCCAGCAGCTTGGAGATCCAAGGGGGCTGGAGTCGGACTTTTATGAACACTGAAGCTTTCTTT.

This clonotype was seen more than once but under ten times. The chain couples TRBV2 to TRBJ2-3; D remains unclear. The CDR3 contains 12 residues. V dropped 4 bases and J dropped 4 bases, with 6 bases sitting between them. Germline V lookup: CDR1 SNHLY, CDR2 FYNNEI. This CDR3 reads CASSVSADTQYF. As DNA, the CDR3 is TGTGCCAGCAGTGTGTCGGCAGATACGCAGTATTTT.

The chain has TRBV13 and TRBJ2-1, with unresolved D. The length of the CDR3 is 13 residues. Germline loops: CDR1 PRHDT, CDR2 FYEKMQ (reference sequence). Trimming took off 5 bases at V and 6 bases at J, with 11 bases between the two ends. This CDR3 reads CASSPDASNEQFF. CDR3 DNA sequence: TGTGCCAGCAGCCCGGACGCGAGCAATGAGCAGTTCTTC.

The table lists this clonotype with many counts. This chain connects TRBV7-8 to TRBJ2-1; D gene ambiguous. Germline V gene data show CDR1 as SGHVS and CDR2 as FQNEAQ. This CDR3 contains 15 residues. Trimming left V 4 bases short and J 0 bases short, with 10 bases between. Written as DNA, the CDR3 is TGTGCCAGCAGCTCGTCTTGGAGCTCCTACAATGAGCAGTTCTTC. This sequence encodes CASSSSWSSYNEQFF.

This clonotype occurred many times. The chain employs TRBV13 and TRBJ2-5; D is possibly TRBD2 (5 bases). V lost 1 base and J lost 5, with 11 bases in between. The CDR3 consists of 14 residues. Germline lookup yields CDR1 PRHDT and CDR2 FYEKMQ (reference sequence). CDR3 in DNA: TGTGCCAGCAGCTTAGTGGCTAGCCCCGAGACCCAGTACTTC. Translated: CASSLVASPETQYF. The full variable domain, with the rest looked up from reference TRBV13 and TRBJ2-5, is AAGVIQSPRHLIKEKRETATLKCYPIPRHDTVYWYQQGPGQDPQFLISFYEKMQSDKGSIPDRFSAQQFSDYHSELNMSSLELGDSALYFCASSLVASPETQYFGPGTRLLVL.

The V gene is TRBV12-3 or TRBV12-4, the J gene TRBJ2-3; D is possibly TRBD2 (5 bases). This CDR3 has 14 amino acids. V lost 4 bases and J 5 bases, leaving 13 bases between the germline ends. CDR3 coding DNA: TGTGCCAGCAGTTCTATCAGCGGCGGAGATACGCAGTATTTT. Translation: CASSSISGGDTQYF.

This clonotype was detected only a few times. The genes are TRBV29-1 and TRBJ1-2; D unclear. Germline V CDR1 and CDR2: SQVTM, ANQGSEA. The germline V and J ends were trimmed by 3 bases and 0 bases, with 5 bases remaining between them. The CDR3 runs to 12 residues. Written as DNA, the CDR3 is TGCAGCGTTGAGCCAACTAACTATGGCTACACCTTC. Translation: CSVEPTNYGYTF.

CDR3 nucleotides: TGTGCCAGCTCACCCAATTGGGACTTTGGAAACACCATATATTTT. Protein: CASSPNWDFGNTIYF. The V call is TRBV18, the J call TRBJ1-3; TRBD1 might be the D (5 bases). The germline CDR1 and CDR2 sequences are KGHSH and LQKENI. This CDR3 has 15 amino acids. V was trimmed by 3 bases and J by 3 bases, leaving 12 bases between them. Complete variable domain (other parts from reference TRBV18 and TRBJ1-3): NAGVMQNPRHLVRRRGQEARLRCSPMKGHSHVYWYRQLPEEGLKFMVYLQKENIIDESGMPKERFSAEFPKEGPSILRIQQVVRGDSAAYFCASSPNWDFGNTIYFGEGSWLTVV.

This clonotype was observed a few times. The J gene is TRBJ2-1, the V gene TRBV21-1; no check of the table's D call, TRBD1, against the DNA was made. TRBV21-1 is a pseudogene segment. This CDR3 is built from 15 residues. CDR3 sequence (DNA): TGTGCCAGCATCAAATCCCGGGACCGGACTAATGAGCAGTTCTTC. The encoded protein is CASIKSRDRTNEQFF.

This clonotype was counted a few times. V is TRBV21-1 and J is TRBJ2-7. TRBV21-1 is annotated as a pseudogene. CDR3 size: 13 residues. CDR3 DNA: TGTGCCAGCAGCAAAGAAAGGCGCTACGAGCAGTACTTC. It yields the protein CASSKERRYEQYF.

This clonotype was found many times. The V call is TRBV12-3 or TRBV12-4, the J call TRBJ2-5; 12 bases map to TRBD2. The CDR3 consists of 18 residues. The V segment lost 3 bases and the J segment 2 bases; nucleotides outside the gene matches: 10. The chain's CDR3 is CASSLLPGGLAGQETQYF. In DNA, the CDR3 is TGTGCCAGCAGTTTGCTCCCAGGTGGACTAGCGGGACAAGAGACCCAGTACTTC.

This clonotype was recorded a few times. The chain employs TRBV5-1 and TRBJ2-2; D gene uncertain. V dropped 3 bases and J dropped 2 bases, with 11 bases sitting between them. Per the germline V gene, CDR1 is SGHRS and CDR2 is YFSETQ. The CDR3 runs to 15 residues. In DNA, the CDR3 is TGCGCCAGCAGCTCGGATGGATTTAACACCGGGGAGCTGTTTTTT. It encodes CASSSDGFNTGELFF.

The chain carries TRBV11-2 and TRBJ2-1; 8 bases agree with TRBD2. The germline CDR1 and CDR2 sequences are SGHAT and FQNNGV. V shed 9 bases and J 4 bases; nucleotides not matched to a gene: 5. The CDR3 covers 13 residues. This chain's CDR3 is CASSGTVYNEQFF. CDR3 sequence (DNA): TGTGCCAGTAGCGGGACGGTATACAATGAGCAGTTCTTC.

The chain links TRBV21-1 to TRBJ2-7; TRBD1 was called by the table and not checked on the DNA. TRBV21-1 counts as a pseudogene. The CDR3 runs 14 residues. The CDR3 region has the DNA TGTGCCAGCAGCACCGGGACAGGAAAAAACGAGCAGTACTTC. Translation: CASSTGTGKNEQYF.

This clonotype was detected a few times. V is TRBV19 and J is TRBJ2-1; 7 positions agree with TRBD2. CDR1 LNHDA and CDR2 SQIVND come from the germline V gene (reference sequence). The CDR3 sequence is 15 residues long. The V segment lost 3 bases and the J segment 3 bases; nucleotides outside the gene matches: 5. The CDR3 region has the DNA TGTGCCAGTAGTATGGGAGCTAGCGGCTACAATGAGCAGTTCTTC. This encodes CASSMGASGYNEQFF.